This T cell receptor (beta chain) is from a study of response to subunit inactivated influenza vaccine. Study-wide results and caveats: After each seasonal influenza vaccination, few new T cells are recruited, the authors suggested.

The V gene's germline CDR1 is SGHTA and CDR2 FQGNSA. V lost 4 bases and J lost 1; bases outside the gene matches: 2. The CDR3 totals 15 residues. This clonotype was counted a few times. Its antigen is as yet unknown. One entry per CDR3 protein results from TCRdb running MiXCR on the RT-PCR reads. Among 650,000 to 800,000 distinct CDR3 sequences listed, less than 20% were seen once. The clonotype was recovered from a man aged 50-59 years who received an inactivated influenza vaccine. This chain connects TRBV7-2 to TRBJ2-7; 12 bases are a match to TRBD2. The material sequenced was PBMCs from blood, taken 4 to 6 days after vaccination. The CDR3 DNA is TGTGCCAGCAGCTCGGGACTAGCGGGTTCCTACGAGCAGTACTTC. It specifies CASSSGLAGSYEQYF.